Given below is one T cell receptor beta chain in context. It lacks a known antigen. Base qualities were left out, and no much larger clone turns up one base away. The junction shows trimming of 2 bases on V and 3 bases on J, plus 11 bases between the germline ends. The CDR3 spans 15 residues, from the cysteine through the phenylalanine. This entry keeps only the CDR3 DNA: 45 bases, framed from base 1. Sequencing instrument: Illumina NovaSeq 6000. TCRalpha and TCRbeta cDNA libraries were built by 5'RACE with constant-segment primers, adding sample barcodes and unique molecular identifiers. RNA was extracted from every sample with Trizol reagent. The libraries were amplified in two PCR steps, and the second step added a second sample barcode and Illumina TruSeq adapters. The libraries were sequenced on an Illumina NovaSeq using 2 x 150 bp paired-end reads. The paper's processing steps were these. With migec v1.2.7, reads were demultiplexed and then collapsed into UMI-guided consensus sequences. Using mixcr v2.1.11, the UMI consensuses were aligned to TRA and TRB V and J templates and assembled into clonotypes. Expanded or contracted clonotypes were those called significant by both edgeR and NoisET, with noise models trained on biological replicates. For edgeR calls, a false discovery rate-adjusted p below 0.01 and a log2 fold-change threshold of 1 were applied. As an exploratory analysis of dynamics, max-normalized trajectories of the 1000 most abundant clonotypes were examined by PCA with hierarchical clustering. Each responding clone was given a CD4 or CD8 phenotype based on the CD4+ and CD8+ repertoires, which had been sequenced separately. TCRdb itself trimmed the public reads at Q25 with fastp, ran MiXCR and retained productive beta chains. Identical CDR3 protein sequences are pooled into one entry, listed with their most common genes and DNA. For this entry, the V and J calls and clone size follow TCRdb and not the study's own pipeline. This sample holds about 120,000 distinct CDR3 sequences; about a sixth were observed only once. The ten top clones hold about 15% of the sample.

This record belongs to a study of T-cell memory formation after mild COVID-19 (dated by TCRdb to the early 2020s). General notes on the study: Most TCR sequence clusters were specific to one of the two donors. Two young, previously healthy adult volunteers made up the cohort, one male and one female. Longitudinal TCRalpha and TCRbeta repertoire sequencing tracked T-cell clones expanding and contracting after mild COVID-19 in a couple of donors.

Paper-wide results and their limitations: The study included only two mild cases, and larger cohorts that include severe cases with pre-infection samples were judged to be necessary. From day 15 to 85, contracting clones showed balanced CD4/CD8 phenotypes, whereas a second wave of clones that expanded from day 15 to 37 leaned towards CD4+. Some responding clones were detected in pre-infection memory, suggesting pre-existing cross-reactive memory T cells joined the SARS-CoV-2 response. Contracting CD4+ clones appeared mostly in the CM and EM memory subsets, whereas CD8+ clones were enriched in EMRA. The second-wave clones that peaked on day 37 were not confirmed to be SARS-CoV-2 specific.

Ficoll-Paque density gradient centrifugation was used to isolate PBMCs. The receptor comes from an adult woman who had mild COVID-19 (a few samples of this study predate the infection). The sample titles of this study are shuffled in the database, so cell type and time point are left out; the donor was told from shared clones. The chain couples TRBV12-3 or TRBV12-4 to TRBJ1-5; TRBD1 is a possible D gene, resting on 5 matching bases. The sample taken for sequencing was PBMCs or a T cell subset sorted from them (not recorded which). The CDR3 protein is CASSLSDTNNQPQHF. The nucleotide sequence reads TGTGCCAGCAGTTTATCGGACACGAACAATCAGCCCCAGCATTTT.